These 30 T cell receptor beta chains originate from one sample sequenced in a study of T cells expressing NK-cell markers. TCRdb re-analyzed the 5' RACE reads; it lists each CDR3 protein once, without DNA. The specimen's table records a few hundred thousand distinct CDR3 sequences. The sequencing input was blood T cells: a sorted CD56 or NKG2C T cell subset, CD4+ or CD8+ T cells, or bulk PBMC T cells (not recorded which). Source of these receptors: a woman in her forties or fifties in good health.

The chain combines TRBV5-1 with TRBJ1-3; the TCRdb call, TRBD1, lacks DNA for checking. Germline assignment: CDR1 SGHRS and CDR2 YFSETQ. CDR3 length: 14 residues. CDR3: CASSLSTGGNTIYF.

The chain joins TRBV3-1 to TRBJ1-1. This CDR3 region has 14 residues. Germline CDR1 LGHDT, CDR2 YNNKEL (reference sequence). The CDR3 sequence: CASSQESRGTEAFF.

J is TRBJ2-3 and V is TRBV7-9. Germline V gene data show CDR1 as SEHNR and CDR2 as FQNEAQ (reference sequence). The length of the CDR3 is 16 residues. CDR3 amino acids: CASSLERKASTDTQYF. Looking up the rest from reference TRBV7-9 and TRBJ2-3 gives the full variable domain: DTGVSQNPRHKITKRGQNVTFRCDPISEHNRLYWYRQTLGQGPEFLTYFQNEAQLEKSRLLSDRFSAERPKGSFSTLEIQRTEQGDSAMYLCASSLERKASTDTQYFGPGTRLTVL.

The rearrangement links TRBV5-1 to TRBJ1-1; lacking DNA, the TRBD1 call made by TCRdb goes unchecked. CDR1 and CDR2 (germline): SGHRS, YFSETQ. The CDR3 runs 16 residues. This CDR3 is CASSLVPLPGQLEAFF.

The J gene is TRBJ2-1, the V gene TRBV4-2; the TCRdb D gene call, TRBD2, has no DNA to confirm it. Germline V gene lookup returns CDR1 LGHNA and CDR2 YNFKEQ. The CDR3 is made up of 16 amino acids. CDR3 sequence reads: CASSPTGTRSYNEQFF.

This chain uses TRBV7-3 with TRBJ1-1; TCRdb picks TRBD1, but there is no DNA to check that call. Germline CDR1 reads SGHTA; CDR2 reads FQGTGA. The CDR3 has 14 residues. Here the CDR3 reads CASSQGQDRTEAFF.

The CDR3 sequence is CASSLRAGFGETQYF. The V and J genes are TRBV3-1 and TRBJ2-5; no DNA is available, so the TRBD2 call from TCRdb remains unchecked. This CDR3 is 15 amino acids long. Germline V gene lookup returns CDR1 LGHDT and CDR2 YNNKEL (reference sequence).

V usage is TRBV29-1 and J usage is TRBJ2-3; TCRdb proposes TRBD1, but this gene call is untestable without DNA. CDR1 is SQVTM, CDR2 ANQGSEA, per germline. The CDR3 spans 14 residues. CDR3 in amino acids: CSVEFDTGPDTQYF.

The V gene is TRBV27, the J gene TRBJ2-5; TCRdb names TRBD1, which stays unverified in the absence of DNA. The length of the CDR3 is 15 residues. The germline V gene encodes CDR1 MNHEY and CDR2 SMNVEV (reference sequence). The CDR3 here is CASGGGRTGIETQYF.

This chain uses TRBV27 with TRBJ2-3. CDR1 is MNHEY and CDR2 is SMNVEV in the germline V gene (reference sequence). There are 16 residues in the CDR3. The CDR3 region is CASSLIYDAGTDTQYF.

This rearrangement joins TRBV27 to TRBJ2-3; TCRdb selects TRBD2, and the lack of DNA leaves this call unchecked. The CDR3 runs 13 residues. The germline V gene has CDR1 MNHEY and CDR2 SMNVEV (reference sequence). The CDR3 is CASKGPSTDTQYF.

The chain employs TRBV11-3 and TRBJ2-5; the TRBD2 assignment by TCRdb is unverifiable without DNA. This CDR3 is 12 amino acids long. Germline V lookup: CDR1 SGHNT, CDR2 YENEEA. The CDR3 sequence is CASRDSEETQYF.

V is TRBV12-5 and J is TRBJ2-1; the TCRdb D gene call, TRBD2, has no DNA to confirm it. Germline CDR1 reads LGHNT; CDR2 reads FRNRAP. CDR3 size: 15 residues. The CDR3: CASGSAGLREDEQFF.

The gene calls are TRBV20-1 and TRBJ2-2; the D call from TCRdb, TRBD1, cannot be confirmed without DNA. The CDR3 is 18 residues long. The V gene's germline CDR1 is DFQATT and CDR2 SNEGSKA (reference sequence). The CDR3 protein is CSARDGLAGNPGTGELFF.

The rearrangement uses TRBV20-1 and TRBJ2-7; TCRdb selects TRBD2, and the lack of DNA leaves this call unchecked. The CDR3 runs 15 residues. The V gene's germline CDR1 is DFQATT and CDR2 SNEGSKA (reference sequence). This CDR3 is CSASLPGRGTYEQYF.

The rearrangement links TRBV20-1 to TRBJ1-6; the D call of TRBD1 rests on TCRdb alone, since no DNA is present to check it. Germline values: CDR1 DFQATT, CDR2 SNEGSKA (reference sequence). The length of the CDR3 is 14 residues. Here the CDR3 reads CSARPGQGNSPLHF.

The genes are TRBV11-2 and TRBJ2-5; the TCRdb call, TRBD1, lacks DNA for checking. Germline V gene sequence: CDR1 SGHAT, CDR2 FQNNGV. CDR3 length: 16 residues. This CDR3 is CASTSGGAGAQETQYF.

The rearrangement links TRBV24-1 to TRBJ2-5; TCRdb's D call of TRBD1 is untestable without DNA. Germline assignment: CDR1 KGHDR and CDR2 SFDVKD. The CDR3 contains 14 residues. The CDR3 spells CATKGQGAQETQYF.

The rearrangement uses TRBV3-1 and TRBJ1-4. The CDR3 consists of 15 residues. Germline CDR1 LGHDT, CDR2 YNNKEL (reference sequence). CDR3 protein: CASSQNPTFREKLFF.

The chain links TRBV20-1 to TRBJ1-5; TCRdb designates TRBD1, a call that cannot be tested without DNA. CDR3 length equals 13 residues. CDR1 is DFQATT, CDR2 SNEGSKA, per germline (reference sequence). Here the CDR3 reads CSALGPSGQPQHF.

The chain links TRBV19 to TRBJ2-1; with no DNA, the TCRdb D assignment of TRBD2 cannot be verified. CDR3 length: 12 residues. In germline, CDR1 is LNHDA, CDR2 SQIVND (reference sequence). Here the CDR3 reads CASRRELGEQFF.

V gene TRBV5-1 combines with J gene TRBJ2-1. Germline V gene data show CDR1 as SGHRS and CDR2 as YFSETQ. The CDR3 has 14 residues. The CDR3 here is CASRSTQSYNEQFF. Full variable domain (outside the CDR3, taken from reference TRBV5-1 and TRBJ2-1): KAGVTQTPRYLIKTRGQQVTLSCSPISGHRSVSWYQQTPGQGLQFLFEYFSETQRNKGNFPGRFSGRQFSNSRSEMNVSTLELGDSALYLCASRSTQSYNEQFFGPGTRLTVL.

The J gene is TRBJ2-6, the V gene TRBV29-1. The CDR3 is 15 residues long. Germline CDR1 SQVTM, CDR2 ANQGSEA. The CDR3 sequence: CSVDPSLRGANVLTF.

The chain is built from TRBV12-3 or TRBV12-4 and TRBJ2-1; the D call of TRBD2 rests on TCRdb alone, since no DNA is present to check it. This CDR3 is built from 15 residues. CDR3 region: CASRPTRGSHTEQFF.

The V gene is TRBV6-2 or TRBV6-3, the J gene TRBJ2-3; TCRdb returns TRBD1, unconfirmable since there is no DNA. Germline lookup yields CDR1 MNHEY and CDR2 SVGEGT. CDR3 length: 13 amino acids. This CDR3 reads CASSYSGQGTQYF.

The chain has TRBV20-1 and TRBJ2-3; with no DNA, the TCRdb D assignment of TRBD2 cannot be verified. This CDR3 contains 15 residues. Germline CDR1 is DFQATT and CDR2 is SNEGSKA (reference sequence). CDR3 in amino acids: CSASNREGLADTQYF.

The gene calls are TRBV9 and TRBJ2-1; TCRdb calls TRBD2, which cannot be checked without DNA. Germline assignment: CDR1 SGDLS and CDR2 YYNGEE. The CDR3 runs 16 residues. CDR3: CASSVAPGLVYNEQFF.

This sequence joins TRBV20-1 and TRBJ2-2. This CDR3 is 17 amino acids long. CDR1 is DFQATT and CDR2 is SNEGSKA in the germline V gene (reference sequence). The CDR3 spells CSARDLLAGANTGELFF.

This chain connects TRBV4-1 to TRBJ2-7; TCRdb reports TRBD2, a call that lacks DNA to check it against. The CDR3 extends over 15 amino acids. CDR1 MGHRA and CDR2 YSYEKL come from the germline V gene. The CDR3 here is CASSKGTSGRGEQYF.

The rearrangement joins TRBV4-1 to TRBJ2-3; the D call from TCRdb, TRBD2, cannot be confirmed without DNA. Germline CDR1 and CDR2: MGHRA and YSYEKL. This CDR3 has 16 amino acids. The CDR3: CASSQTGLAGMDTQYF.